The count of the clone carrying this TCR beta chain is one. Original analysis: For nucleated cells, counts were estimated from reference gene primer amplification. Clones were sequenced by immunoSEQ multiplex PCR, and TCRdb holds only the in-frame ones, with some missing. That table is the source of V, J and clone size, and D and trimming were worked out from the DNA. The repertoire includes some 150,000 clones, about 85% of them detected once, and 1% to 1.2% sits in the top ten. This sample is part of a study of blood T cell repertoires in COVID-19. Whole-study context: There were acute and convalescent COVID-19 samples, and they came from the United States, Italy and Spain. PBMCs, B-cell-depleted T cells, or T cells were the source of the cDNA or gDNA that made up the material.

This CDR3 contains 17 residues. After removal of 4 bases from V and 1 base from J, the junction contained 10 bases not matched to a gene. Germline CDR1 is SNHLY and CDR2 is FYNNEI. The genes are TRBV2 and TRBJ2-1, with TRBD2 matching over 7 bases. The TCR originated in a man aged 40-49 years with acute or convalescent COVID-19. The sequenced sample was peripheral blood. The DNA for the CDR3 is TGTGCCAGCAGTGGGGTCGGACTAGGGGCGTCCTACAATGAGCAGTTCTTC. Protein sequence: CASSGVGLGASYNEQFF.